This is a list of T cell receptor beta chains from one sample in a study of early T cells in non-severe SARS-CoV-2 infection. TCRdb ran MiXCR on the 5' RACE reads and lists one entry per CDR3 protein. The data contain approximately 46,000 distinct CDR3 sequences, about 25% of them seen just once; the ten biggest clones take up 4.6%. Sequencing used whole blood, obtained at baseline. The origin of the receptors is an adult who was a healthcare worker with PCR-confirmed SARS-CoV-2 infection or an uninfected control (not recorded which). Both conserved end residues are part of each CDR3. D genes are given only for firm matches. The listing skips clone size in some rows; elsewhere it reads once, few, many or a size class.

>TRBV27|TRBJ1-1|few|.
TGTGCCAGCAGTTTAGGGCGGGGGGCGAGCGCTGAAGCTTTCTTT
CASSLGRGASAEAFF
>TRBV12-3/TRBV12-4|TRBJ1-4|many|.
TGTGCCAGCAGTACTAACTTTGGACAGACAAATGAAAAACTGTTTTTT
CASSTNFGQTNEKLFF
>TRBV6-6|TRBJ2-7|.|.
TGTGCCAGCAGTTACGACGCGGGGGCCTTTTACGAGCAGTACTTC
CASSYDAGAFYEQYF
>TRBV28|TRBJ2-7|.|.
TGTGCCAGCAGTTTACCTACAGCGACCTACGAGCAGTACTTC
CASSLPTATYEQYF
>TRBV7-3|TRBJ2-3|.|.
TGTGCCAGCAGCTTAGGCGGGGAGTCGACAGATACGCAGTATTTT
CASSLGGESTDTQYF
>TRBV5-1|TRBJ2-7|few|TRBD1
TGCGCCAGCAGCATCACAGGGGGATACGAGCAGTACTTC
CASSITGGYEQYF
>TRBV2|TRBJ2-7|few|TRBD1
TGTGCCAGCAGTGCGGGCCTACAGGGGACCTCCTACGAGCAGTACTTC
CASSAGLQGTSYEQYF
>TRBV20-1|TRBJ2-1|few|TRBD2
TGCACGGCGCGGGGGGCCTTCAATGAGCAGTTCTTC
CTARGAFNEQFF
>TRBV6-5|TRBJ2-3|few|.
TGTGCCAGCAGTAGATCGTGGCCGACAGATACGCAGTATTTT
CASSRSWPTDTQYF
>TRBV20-1|TRBJ2-5|once|.
TGCAGTGCTAGAGATCCCACTAGCCGAAAAGAGACCCAGTACTTC
CSARDPTSRKETQYF
>TRBV12-3/TRBV12-4|TRBJ1-2|.|.
TGTGCCAGCACCATTGAGAGACCCCACCATGGCTACACCTTC
CASTIERPHHGYTF
>TRBV27|TRBJ2-7|.|.
TGTGCCAGCAGTCTCCAGGGCTCGTACCTCGGCTACGAGCAGTACTTC
CASSLQGSYLGYEQYF
>TRBV7-7|TRBJ2-2|.|.
TGTGCCAGCAGCTTAGATTCCGGGGAGCTGTTTTTT
CASSLDSGELFF
>TRBV6-4|TRBJ1-2|few|TRBD1
TGTGCCAGCAGTCCCGGGACAGGGGCCAACTATGGCTACACCTTC
CASSPGTGANYGYTF
>TRBV12-3/TRBV12-4|TRBJ2-1|few|TRBD2
TGTGCCAGCAGTTACAAAGCGGGGAGTCACAATGAGCAGTTCTTC
CASSYKAGSHNEQFF
>TRBV4-2|TRBJ2-2|few|.
TGTGCCAGCAGCCAAGACCGGGGGACCCTTACCGGGGAGCTGTTTTTT
CASSQDRGTLTGELFF
>TRBV24-1|TRBJ2-1|.|.
TGCGCGCCCCTGAGCTACAATGAGCAGTTCTTC
CAPLSYNEQFF
>TRBV5-1|TRBJ1-2|.|.
TGCGCCAGCAGCCTGGAGGGGTCTAACTATGGCTACACCTTC
CASSLEGSNYGYTF
>TRBV10-3|TRBJ2-3|.|.
TGTGCCATCAGCAACACAGATACGCAGTATTTT
CAISNTDTQYF
>TRBV9|TRBJ2-5|few|.
TGTGCCAGCAGCGTAGGGGTAGGGCTTAGAGAGACCCAGTACTTC
CASSVGVGLRETQYF
>TRBV6-5|TRBJ2-4|.|.
TGTGCCAGCATCGGACGCGCGGAGACGGTTCAGTACTTC
CASIGRAETVQYF
>TRBV6-5|TRBJ2-5|.|TRBD2
TGTGCCAGCAGTTACCTCGGGGGGGCCTGGGAGACCCAGTACTTC
CASSYLGGAWETQYF
>TRBV6-6|TRBJ2-1|few|.
TGTGCCAGCAGCAGGGATCGGTCCTACAATGAGCAGTTCTTC
CASSRDRSYNEQFF
>TRBV27|TRBJ1-2|.|TRBD1
TGTGCCAGCAGTGGGGACAGGGCAAACTATGGCTACACCTTC
CASSGDRANYGYTF
>TRBV5-1|TRBJ1-2|few|TRBD1
TGCGCCAGCAGCGGAGGGACAGTTGACTATGGCTACACCTTC
CASSGGTVDYGYTF
>TRBV5-4|TRBJ2-7|.|.
TGTGCCAGCAGCTTGGAGGGTGACGAGCAGTACTTC
CASSLEGDEQYF
>TRBV18|TRBJ2-3|.|.
TGTGCCAGTCCCCCCAGGGGTTCGGATACGCAGTATTTT
CASPPRGSDTQYF
>TRBV6-2/TRBV6-3|TRBJ2-5|few|TRBD1
TGTGCCAGCAGTTTCGACAGGGAAGGGACCCAGTACTTC
CASSFDREGTQYF
>TRBV7-9|TRBJ2-7|.|.
TGTGCCAGCACCAAAGGAGGGGTCACCTCCTACGAGCAGTACTTC
CASTKGGVTSYEQYF
>TRBV11-2|TRBJ2-7|few|.
TGTGCCAGCAGCTCCTCGGAAACTCTCTCCTACGAGCAGTACTTC
CASSSSETLSYEQYF
>TRBV11-2|TRBJ2-5|many|.
TGTGCCAGCAGCTTAGGCACAGGGGGGGGAGAGACCCAGTACTTC
CASSLGTGGGETQYF
>TRBV6-6|TRBJ2-5|.|.
TGTGCCAGCAGACCCAGACGCCAAGAGACCCAGTACTTC
CASRPRRQETQYF
>TRBV18|TRBJ1-6|.|TRBD1
TGTGCCAGCTCACCTCGGACAGGAGATAATTCACCCCTCCACTTT
CASSPRTGDNSPLHF
>TRBV6-5|TRBJ2-3|many|.
TGTGCCAGCAGTTACGGGAGGGGGCGAACAGATACGCAGTATTTT
CASSYGRGRTDTQYF
>TRBV14|TRBJ1-1|few|TRBD1
TGTGCCAGCAGCCATCGGACAGGGGTGTTTGGTGGCACTGAAGCTTTCTTT
CASSHRTGVFGGTEAFF
>TRBV10-3|TRBJ1-5|few|.
TGTGCCATCAGTGACTGGGGGAATCAGCCCCAGCATTTT
CAISDWGNQPQHF
>TRBV6-6|TRBJ1-2|.|.
TGTGCCAGCCGAGGGATGAACTATGGCTACACCTTC
CASRGMNYGYTF
>TRBV9|TRBJ1-4|.|.
TGTGCCAGCAGCGTGAACAGTGAAAAACTGTTTTTT
CASSVNSEKLFF
>TRBV20-1|TRBJ1-4|few|.
TGCAGTGCTAGTACACAGGGTGGGGATGAAAAACTGTTTTTT
CSASTQGGDEKLFF
>TRBV25-1|TRBJ2-3|.|.
TGTGCCAGCATAGGTCAGCTAAGCACAGATACGCAGTATTTT
CASIGQLSTDTQYF
>TRBV27|TRBJ2-5|.|.
TGTGCCAGCAGTTCTAAGGGGGGGGAGGACCAAGAGACCCAGTACTTC
CASSSKGGEDQETQYF
>TRBV6-5|TRBJ1-5|few|TRBD1
TGTGCCAGCAGACCAGGGGGCCTTGGGAATAGCAATCAGCCCCAGCATTTT
CASRPGGLGNSNQPQHF
>TRBV11-3|TRBJ2-1|.|.
TGTGCCAGCAGCTTAGATGGGGAGAATGAGCAGTTCTTC
CASSLDGENEQFF
>TRBV21-1|TRBJ2-3|few|.
TGTGCCAGCAGCAAAGACGGGGACAGCCGCACAGATACGCAGTATTTT
CASSKDGDSRTDTQYF
>TRBV6-6|TRBJ1-4|few|TRBD1
TGTGCCAGCAGTTACCAGGGGGCGGGCGAAAAACTGTTTTTT
CASSYQGAGEKLFF
>TRBV5-1|TRBJ2-5|.|.
TGCGCCAGCAGCTTGACTGGGGGGCGGTATCAAGAGACCCAGTACTTC
CASSLTGGRYQETQYF